This T cell receptor beta chain came from a study of shared clonotypes between healthy human individuals. CDR3 size: 11 residues. Germline lookup yields CDR1 SGHTA and CDR2 FQGNSA. The V gene lost 3 bases and the J gene lost 6 bases, with 4 bases spanning the gap. Note on this clone: The sample has other DNA sequences that encode this CDR3 too.

The repertoire was sequenced with immunoSEQ multiplex PCR; TCRdb's copy has only in-frame clones and lacks some. The sample includes 1,500,000 or so clones, about 98.5% of them seen just once. The chain carries TRBV7-2 and TRBJ2-3, with D uncertain. The material sequenced was naive CD4+ T cells sorted from blood. Indicated subset: CD45RA+ positively selected. The receptor's source is a young man in good health. The CDR3 region is CASSFSDTQYF. The CDR3 DNA reads as TGTGCCAGCAGCTTCTCCGATACGCAGTATTTT.